Following are 5 T cell receptor beta chains from one sample sequenced in a study of blood T cell repertoires in COVID-19. Libraries were prepared by immunoSEQ multiplex PCR; TCRdb keeps only in-frame clonotypes and omits some of them. The table records tens of thousands of clones, 83% of them present only once. Material: peripheral blood. These receptors all stem from a man older than 75 with acute or convalescent COVID-19.

The chain couples TRBV2 to TRBJ1-5; the D gene is possibly TRBD1 (6 bases). Germline lookup yields CDR1 SNHLY and CDR2 FYNNEI. V was cut by 7 bases and J by 4 bases, with 11 bases left in between. The CDR3 contains 13 residues. CDR3 protein: CASTSGQNQPQHF. CDR3 bases: TGTGCCAGCACGTCAGGACAGAATCAGCCCCAGCATTTT.

The J gene is TRBJ1-2, the V gene TRBV19; 8 bases are shared with TRBD1. This CDR3 spans 16 amino acids. CDR1 LNHDA and CDR2 SQIVND come from the germline V gene (reference sequence). With V trimmed by 6 bases and J by 1 base, 10 bases remained unmatched. CDR3 bases: TGTGCCAGTAGGACGAAAGGACAGGGCATTAACTATGGCTACACCTTC. This encodes CASRTKGQGINYGYTF.

This rearrangement joins TRBV19 to TRBJ1-1; perhaps TRBD1 as D (5 bases). V was trimmed by 6 bases and J by 8 bases, leaving 19 bases between them. The CDR3 covers 14 residues. From germline, CDR1 is LNHDA and CDR2 SQIVND (reference sequence). The CDR3 protein is CASRPSLTGPEAFF. The CDR3 bases are TGTGCCAGTAGGCCCTCTCTAACAGGTCCCGAAGCTTTCTTT. Based on the CDR3 plus reference TRBV19 and TRBJ1-1, the full variable domain is DGGITQSPKYLFRKEGQNVTLSCEQNLNHDAMYWYRQDPGQGLRLIYYSQIVNDFQKGDIAEGYSVSREKKESFPLTVTSAQKNPTAFYLCASRPSLTGPEAFFGQGTRLTVV.

The gene calls are TRBV6-5 and TRBJ1-5; maybe TRBD1 (5 bases). Germline V gene data show CDR1 as MNHEY and CDR2 as SVGAGI. The CDR3 covers 15 residues. V was cut by 4 bases and J by 3 bases, with 13 bases left in between. CDR3 DNA sequence: TGTGCCAGCAGTTTAACTCAGGGACTCAATCAGCCCCAGCATTTT. Translated, it gives CASSLTQGLNQPQHF.

CDR3: CASSPLGPNTEAFF. For the CDR3, the DNA is TGTGCCAGCTCACCACTTGGGCCGAACACTGAAGCTTTCTTT. V is TRBV18 and J is TRBJ1-1, with no clear D. Germline values: CDR1 KGHSH, CDR2 LQKENI. CDR3 length: 14 residues. V lost 1 base to trimming and J lost 1 base, with 7 bases between them.